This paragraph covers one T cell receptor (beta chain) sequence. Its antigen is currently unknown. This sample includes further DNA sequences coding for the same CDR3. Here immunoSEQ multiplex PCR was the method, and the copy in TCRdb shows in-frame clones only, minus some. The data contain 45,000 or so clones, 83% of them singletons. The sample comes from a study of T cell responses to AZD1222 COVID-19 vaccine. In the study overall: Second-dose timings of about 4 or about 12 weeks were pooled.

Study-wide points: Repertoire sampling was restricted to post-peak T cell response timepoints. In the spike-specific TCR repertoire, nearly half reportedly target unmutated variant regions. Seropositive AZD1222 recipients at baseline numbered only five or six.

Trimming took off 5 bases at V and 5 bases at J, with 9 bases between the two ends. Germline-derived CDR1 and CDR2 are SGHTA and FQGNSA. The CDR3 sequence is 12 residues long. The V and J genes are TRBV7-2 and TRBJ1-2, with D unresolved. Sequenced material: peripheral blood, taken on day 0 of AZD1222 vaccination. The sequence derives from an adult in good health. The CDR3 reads CASSPPGYGYTF. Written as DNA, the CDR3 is TGTGCCAGCAGCCCCCCGGGGTATGGCTACACCTTC.